These T cell receptor beta chains were read from a single sample in a study of blood T cell repertoires in COVID-19. Assay used: immunoSEQ multiplex PCR; TCRdb lists only in-frame clones, some missing. The data show approximately 69,000 clones, with around 87% seen just once and approximately 5.8% held by the top ten. The specimen sequenced was peripheral blood. The receptors derive from a man in his forties or fifties with acute or convalescent COVID-19. Each CDR3 is given with its conserved first and last residue. A D gene is named only where the DNA matches it firmly. Clone size, where shown, is once, few, many, or a class for clones that have expanded.

v_gene	abundance	j_gene	d_gene	CDR3nt	CDR3aa
TRBV30	-	TRBJ1-6	-	TGTGCCTGCCGTGTGGAGGCCTCTTCAACAGGGCTCTTT	CACRVEASSTGLF
TRBV5-6	-	TRBJ1-6	-	TGTGCCAGCAGCACCCGACCGATAGGGGATTCACCCCTCCACTTT	CASSTRPIGDSPLHF
TRBV7-9	-	TRBJ1-3	TRBD1	TGTGCCAGCAGCTGGGGACAGGGCTCTGGAAACACCATATATTTT	CASSWGQGSGNTIYF
TRBV18	-	TRBJ1-1	-	TGTGCCAGCTCACCAAACCGGGACACTGAAGCTTTCTTT	CASSPNRDTEAFF
TRBV5-1	-	TRBJ2-5	TRBD1	TGCGCCAGCAGCTCGGGGGACAGGATACAAGAGACCCAGTACTTC	CASSSGDRIQETQYF
TRBV7-8	once	TRBJ1-1	-	TGTGCCAGCAGCCAGACAGCCAATGCGCGGTACACTGAAGCTTTCTTT	CASSQTANARYTEAFF
TRBV19	-	TRBJ1-5	-	TGTGCCAGTAGTATGTCGACAGGATTCAGGCCAAATCAGCCCCAGCATTTT	CASSMSTGFRPNQPQHF
TRBV19	-	TRBJ1-6	TRBD1	TGTGCCAGTAGTATTGGACAGGTGAATAATTCACCCCTCCACTTT	CASSIGQVNNSPLHF
TRBV9	-	TRBJ2-1	-	TGTGCCAGCAGCGTGGGGCTGAAAGAAAACAATGAGCAGTTCTTC	CASSVGLKENNEQFF
TRBV2	-	TRBJ1-5	-	TGTGCCAGCAGTGAGACAGGAGGTGGATCCCAGCATTTT	CASSETGGGSQHF
TRBV27	-	TRBJ1-1	-	TGTGCCAGCAGTTTCCGGGACACTAACACTGAAGCTTTCTTT	CASSFRDTNTEAFF
TRBV5-1	-	TRBJ1-2	TRBD1	TGCGCCAGCAGCTTGACAGGGGGCAATGGCTACACCTTC	CASSLTGGNGYTF
TRBV4-2	-	TRBJ2-5	TRBD2	TGTGCCAGCAGCCAAGTGCGTGGCGGGAGGGCTTCGACCCAGTACTTC	CASSQVRGGRASTQYF
TRBV4-3	-	TRBJ2-1	TRBD1	TGCGCCAGCAGCCAAGATGGGAGACAGGGTTCCTACAATGAGCAGTTCTTC	CASSQDGRQGSYNEQFF
TRBV19	-	TRBJ2-2	-	TGTGCCACCTACCTTGGCACCGGGGAGCTGTTTTTT	CATYLGTGELFF
TRBV4-1	-	TRBJ2-1	TRBD2	TGCGCCAGCAGCCAAAAACACCCTCAGACTAGCGGCCTCTACAATGAGCAGTTCTTC	CASSQKHPQTSGLYNEQFF
TRBV18	-	TRBJ1-5	TRBD1	TGTGCCAGCTCACCGGACAGGAATCAGCCCCAGCATTTT	CASSPDRNQPQHF
TRBV6-2/TRBV6-3	-	TRBJ2-1	TRBD2	TGTGCCAGCAGTGGCCCTAGCGGGGCCTACAATGAGCAGTTCTTC	CASSGPSGAYNEQFF
TRBV7-8	-	TRBJ2-3	-	TGTGCCAGCAGCTTGGTCAGCGGAGCCTCCACAGATACGCAGTATTTT	CASSLVSGASTDTQYF
TRBV7-6	-	TRBJ2-2	-	TGTGCCAGCAGCTTCGGTAATACCGGGGAGCTGTTTTTT	CASSFGNTGELFF
TRBV2	-	TRBJ2-4	TRBD1	TGTGCCAGCAGCGGGACAGGGGGTGGACCGACACGGATAGCCAAAAACATTCAGTACTTC	CASSGTGGGPTRIAKNIQYF
TRBV30	-	TRBJ1-1	-	TGTGCCTGGAGTCTCGGGGTTGCGTCTGAAGCTTTCTTT	CAWSLGVASEAFF
TRBV7-2	-	TRBJ1-1	-	TGTGCCAGCAGCCCACCGACAGCTTTTAACACTGAAGCTTTCTTT	CASSPPTAFNTEAFF
TRBV5-1	-	TRBJ2-3	-	TGCGCCAGCAGCTGGGGACTGCTTAGCACAGATACGCAGTATTTT	CASSWGLLSTDTQYF
TRBV29-1	-	TRBJ2-5	-	TGCAGCGTTGAAAGGGGCGCGAGGGAGACCCAGTACTTC	CSVERGARETQYF
TRBV6-1	-	TRBJ2-3	-	TGTGCCTCTGCGGCCCTAAGAACAGATACGCAGTATTTT	CASAALRTDTQYF
TRBV7-2	-	TRBJ2-3	-	TGTGCCAGCAGCTCCCTTTTGGCGGTCACAGATACGCAGTATTTT	CASSSLLAVTDTQYF
TRBV7-9	-	TRBJ2-5	-	TGTGCGAACCTAAAAGCCGGTCAGGGCTGGTGGGTGGGAGAGACCCAGTACTTC	CANLKAGQGWWVGETQYF
TRBV19	-	TRBJ2-7	TRBD1	TGTGCCAGTAGTATTTCGGACAGGGGGCTGTACGAGCAGTACTTC	CASSISDRGLYEQYF
TRBV29-1	-	TRBJ2-7	-	TGCAGCGTTGAAGGACTCTACGAGCAGTACTTC	CSVEGLYEQYF
TRBV9	-	TRBJ2-4	TRBD1	TGTGCCAGCAGCGTAGCTGTAGGGGGCGTCGAAAACATTCAGTACTTC	CASSVAVGGVENIQYF
TRBV27	-	TRBJ2-5	TRBD2	TGTGCCAGCACCCCGGACGGGAGGGGGACCCAGTACTTC	CASTPDGRGTQYF
TRBV11-3	-	TRBJ2-1	-	TGTGCCAGCAACTTCGGGAGAAACTACAATGAGCAGTTCTTC	CASNFGRNYNEQFF
TRBV19	-	TRBJ1-3	-	TGTGCCAGTAGTATGGAGGTGGGTCGGGCCACCATATATTTT	CASSMEVGRATIYF
TRBV7-9	-	TRBJ1-1	TRBD1	TGTGCCAGCAGCTTAACGCCCCAGGGGGCAGGGGAAGCTTTCTTT	CASSLTPQGAGEAFF
TRBV5-4	-	TRBJ2-5	TRBD2	TGTGCCAGCAGCTTGAGTAGCGGGAGTGGGGAGACCCAGTACTTC	CASSLSSGSGETQYF
TRBV18	few	TRBJ2-7	TRBD2	TGTGCCAGCTCACGACCACTAGCGGGAAGTTACGAGCAGTACTTC	CASSRPLAGSYEQYF
TRBV27	few	TRBJ2-2	TRBD2	TGTGCCAGCAGTCAACTAGCGGGAGTTACCGGGGAGCTGTTTTTT	CASSQLAGVTGELFF
TRBV6-4	-	TRBJ2-3	TRBD2	TGTGCCAGCAGCATGAGCGGGGGTAGCACAGATACGCAGTATTTT	CASSMSGGSTDTQYF
TRBV11-2	-	TRBJ2-4	-	TGTGCCAGCAGCTTACCGGGGGGCGCCATTCAGTACTTC	CASSLPGGAIQYF
TRBV24-1	-	TRBJ2-5	-	TGTGCCACCATTTTAAAAAGGACAGTCGAAGAGACCCAGTACTTC	CATILKRTVEETQYF
TRBV5-1	-	TRBJ2-7	-	TGCGCCAGCAGCCCCTCCGGGGAGGCGTCCTACGAGCAGTACTTC	CASSPSGEASYEQYF
TRBV10-1	few	TRBJ2-2	-	TGCGCCAGCAGTGTGTCTAATCAGGGAACCGGGGAGCTGTTTTTT	CASSVSNQGTGELFF
TRBV10-3	many	TRBJ1-4	-	TGTGCCATCAGTGAGCAGTGGCCTAATGAAAAACTGTTTTTT	CAISEQWPNEKLFF
TRBV6-5	-	TRBJ1-3	-	TGTGCCAGCAGTTACTCCGGGGGGCCGGGCGGAAACACCATATATTTT	CASSYSGGPGGNTIYF
TRBV7-8	-	TRBJ1-2	TRBD1	TGTGCCAGCAGCAGACAGGGTTCTTACGACGGCTACACCTTC	CASSRQGSYDGYTF
TRBV3-1/TRBV3-2	once	TRBJ1-6	TRBD1	TGTGCCAGCCGGACAGGGGAGGATTCACCCCTCCACTTT	CASRTGEDSPLHF
TRBV11-1	once	TRBJ2-7	TRBD1	TGTGCCAGCAGCAGTAACAGGGGTGCCTACGAGCAGTACTTC	CASSSNRGAYEQYF
TRBV5-1	-	TRBJ1-1	TRBD1	TGCGCCAGCAGCTTGGCAGCCCCCAACAGGGGGCCCTTGAACACTGAAGCTTTCTTT	CASSLAAPNRGPLNTEAFF
TRBV4-1	-	TRBJ1-2	TRBD1	TGCGCCAGCAGCCAAGACGACAGGGGCGCCTATGGCTACACCTTC	CASSQDDRGAYGYTF
TRBV4-1	few	TRBJ2-7	TRBD1	TGCGCCAGCAGCCAAGATCCACGGACAGGGGAGACCGAGCAGTACTTC	CASSQDPRTGETEQYF
TRBV19	-	TRBJ1-4	-	TGTGCCAGTAGTACCGACAGGTTGAATGAAAAACTGTTTTTT	CASSTDRLNEKLFF
TRBV5-6	-	TRBJ2-3	TRBD1	TGTGCCAGCAGCTTGGTGGACAGGGATTCAGATACGCAGTATTTT	CASSLVDRDSDTQYF
TRBV7-9	-	TRBJ1-5	TRBD1	TGTGCCAGCAGCTTAGGGACAGGAACCAATCAGCCCCAGCATTTT	CASSLGTGTNQPQHF
TRBV9	-	TRBJ1-2	TRBD1	TGTGCCAGCACCTTGGGACAGGGGAAGAACTATGGCTACACCTTC	CASTLGQGKNYGYTF
TRBV30	-	TRBJ1-1	-	TGTGCCTGGCGCGAACAGGGAGACACTGAAGCTTTCTTT	CAWREQGDTEAFF
TRBV6-1	-	TRBJ1-2	-	TGTGCCAGCAGTGCCGGTTACGTTGACCCTAGATCTTTCTATGGCTACACCTTC	CASSAGYVDPRSFYGYTF
TRBV7-6	-	TRBJ2-1	TRBD2	TGTGCCAGCAGCTCCACCGTTTTTGGGCCCTCCGGGGGGAATGAGCAGTTCTTC	CASSSTVFGPSGGNEQFF
TRBV6-1	-	TRBJ1-1	-	TGTGCCAGCAGTGAACGGGGATTGAGCACTGAAGCTTTCTTT	CASSERGLSTEAFF
TRBV5-4	-	TRBJ2-3	TRBD2	TGTGCCAGCAGCTCCCGGACTAGCGGGAGCACAGATACGCAGTATTTT	CASSSRTSGSTDTQYF